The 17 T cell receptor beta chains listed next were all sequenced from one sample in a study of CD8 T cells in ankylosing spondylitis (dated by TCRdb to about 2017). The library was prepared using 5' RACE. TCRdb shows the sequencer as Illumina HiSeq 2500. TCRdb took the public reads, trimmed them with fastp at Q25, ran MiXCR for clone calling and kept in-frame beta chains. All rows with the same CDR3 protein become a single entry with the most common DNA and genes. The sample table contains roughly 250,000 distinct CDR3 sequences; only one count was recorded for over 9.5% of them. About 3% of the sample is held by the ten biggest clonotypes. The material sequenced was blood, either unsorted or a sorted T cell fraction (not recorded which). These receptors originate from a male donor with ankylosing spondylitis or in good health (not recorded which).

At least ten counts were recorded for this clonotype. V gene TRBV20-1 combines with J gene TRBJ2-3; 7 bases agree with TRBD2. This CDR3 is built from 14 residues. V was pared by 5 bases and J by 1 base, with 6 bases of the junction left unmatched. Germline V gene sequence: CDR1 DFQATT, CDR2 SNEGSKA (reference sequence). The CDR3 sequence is CSAPRLAGTDTQYF. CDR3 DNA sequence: TGCAGTGCTCCGCGACTAGCCGGCACAGATACGCAGTATTTT.

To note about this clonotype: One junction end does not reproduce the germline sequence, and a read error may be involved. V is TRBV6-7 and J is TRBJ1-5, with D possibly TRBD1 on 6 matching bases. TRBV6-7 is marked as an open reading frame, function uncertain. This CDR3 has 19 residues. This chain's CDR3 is CACSLVWKGGRHSNQPQHF. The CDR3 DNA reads TGTGCCTGCAGTTTAGTTTGGAAGGGGGGGAGGCATAGCAATCAGCCCCAGCATTTT.

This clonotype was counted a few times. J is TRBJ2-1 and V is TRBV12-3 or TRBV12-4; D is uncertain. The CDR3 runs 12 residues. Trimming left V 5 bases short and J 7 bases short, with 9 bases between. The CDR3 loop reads CASSGPRNEQFF. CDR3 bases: TGTGCCAGCAGTGGACCGAGGAATGAGCAGTTCTTC.

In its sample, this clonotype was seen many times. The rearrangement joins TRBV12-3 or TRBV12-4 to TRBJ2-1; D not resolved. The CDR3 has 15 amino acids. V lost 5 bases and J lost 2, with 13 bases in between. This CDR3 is CASSLPRRPYNEQFF. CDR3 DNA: TGTGCCAGCAGTCTCCCCCGCCGTCCCTACAATGAGCAGTTCTTC.

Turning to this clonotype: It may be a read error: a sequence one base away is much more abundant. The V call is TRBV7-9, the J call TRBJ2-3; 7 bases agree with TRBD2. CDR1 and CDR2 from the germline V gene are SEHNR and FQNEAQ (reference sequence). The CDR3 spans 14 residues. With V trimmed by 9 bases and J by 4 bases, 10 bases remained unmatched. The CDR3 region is CARREGSVADTQYF. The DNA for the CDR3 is TGTGCCAGAAGGGAGGGGAGCGTCGCAGATACGCAGTATTTT.

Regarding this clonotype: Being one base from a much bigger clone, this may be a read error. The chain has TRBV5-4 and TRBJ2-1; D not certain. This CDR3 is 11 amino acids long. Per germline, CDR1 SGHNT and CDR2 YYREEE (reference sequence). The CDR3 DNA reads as TGTGCCAGCAGTACCTACGATGAGCAGTTCTTC. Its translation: CASSTYDEQFF.

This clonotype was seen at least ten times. The CDR3 DNA sequence: TGTGCCACCCGGACTAGCGACCAAGAGACCCAGTACTTC. This encodes CATRTSDQETQYF. The chain is built from TRBV10-3 and TRBJ2-5; 9 bases map to TRBD2. The V and J ends lost 10 bases and 0 bases, in that order; junction bases with no gene match: 3. The CDR3 is 13 amino acids. The V gene's germline CDR1 is ENHRY and CDR2 SYGVKD.

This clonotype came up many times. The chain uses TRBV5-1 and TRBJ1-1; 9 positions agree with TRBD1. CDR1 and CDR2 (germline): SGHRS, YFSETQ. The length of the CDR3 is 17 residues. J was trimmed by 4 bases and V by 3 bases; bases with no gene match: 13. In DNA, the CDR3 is TGCGCCAGCAGCTCATCCGGGACAGGGTGGTTATCCACTGAAGCTTTCTTT. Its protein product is CASSSSGTGWLSTEAFF.

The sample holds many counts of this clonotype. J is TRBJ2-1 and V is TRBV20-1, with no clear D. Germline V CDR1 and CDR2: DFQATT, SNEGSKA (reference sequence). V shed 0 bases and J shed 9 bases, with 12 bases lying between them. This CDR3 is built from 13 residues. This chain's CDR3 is CSARDPTAGEQFF. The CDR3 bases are TGCAGTGCTAGAGATCCGACGGCCGGTGAGCAGTTCTTC.

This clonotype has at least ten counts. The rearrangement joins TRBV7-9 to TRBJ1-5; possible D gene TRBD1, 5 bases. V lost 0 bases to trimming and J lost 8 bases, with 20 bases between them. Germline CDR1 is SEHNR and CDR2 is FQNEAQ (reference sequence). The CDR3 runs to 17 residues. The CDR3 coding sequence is TGTGCCAGCAGCTTAGCGCTCGGGGACGGACTGGGGGAGCCCCAGCATTTT. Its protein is CASSLALGDGLGEPQHF.

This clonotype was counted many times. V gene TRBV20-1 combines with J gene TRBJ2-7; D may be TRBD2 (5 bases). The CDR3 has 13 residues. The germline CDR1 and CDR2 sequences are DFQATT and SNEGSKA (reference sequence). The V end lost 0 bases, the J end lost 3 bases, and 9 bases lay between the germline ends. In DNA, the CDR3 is TGCAGTGCTAGAGATGAGGGCAGCTACGAGCAGTACTTC. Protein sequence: CSARDEGSYEQYF.

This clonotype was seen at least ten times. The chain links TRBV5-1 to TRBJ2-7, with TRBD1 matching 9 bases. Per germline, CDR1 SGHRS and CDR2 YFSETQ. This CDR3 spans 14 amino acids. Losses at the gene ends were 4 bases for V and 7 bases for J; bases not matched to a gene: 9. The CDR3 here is CASSLGQGTLEQYF. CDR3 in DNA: TGCGCCAGCAGCCTGGGACAGGGAACGCTTGAGCAGTACTTC.

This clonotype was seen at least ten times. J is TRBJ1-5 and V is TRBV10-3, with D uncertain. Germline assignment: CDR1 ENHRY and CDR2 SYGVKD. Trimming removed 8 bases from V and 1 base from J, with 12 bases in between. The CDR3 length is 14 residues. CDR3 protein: CAISEGESNQPQHF. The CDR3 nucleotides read TGTGCCATCTCGGAGGGTGAGAGCAATCAGCCCCAGCATTTT.

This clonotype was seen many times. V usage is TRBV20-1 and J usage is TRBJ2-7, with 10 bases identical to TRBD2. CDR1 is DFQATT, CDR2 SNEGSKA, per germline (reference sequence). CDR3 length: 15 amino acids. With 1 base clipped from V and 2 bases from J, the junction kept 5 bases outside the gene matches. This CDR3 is CSARGASGSPYEQYF. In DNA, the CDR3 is TGCAGTGCTAGAGGGGCTAGCGGGAGTCCCTACGAGCAGTACTTC.

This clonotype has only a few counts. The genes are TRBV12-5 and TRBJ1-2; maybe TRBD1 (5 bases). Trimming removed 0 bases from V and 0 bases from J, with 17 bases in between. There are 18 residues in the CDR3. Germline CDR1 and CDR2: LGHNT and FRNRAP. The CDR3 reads CASGLVPRRGAANYGYTF. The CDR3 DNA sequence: TGTGCTAGTGGTTTGGTACCACGAAGGGGTGCCGCTAACTATGGCTACACCTTC.

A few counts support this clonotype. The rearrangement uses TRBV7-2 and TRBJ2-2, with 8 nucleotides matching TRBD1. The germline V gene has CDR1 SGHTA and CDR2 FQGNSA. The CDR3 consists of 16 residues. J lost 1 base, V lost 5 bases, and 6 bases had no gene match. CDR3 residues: CASSPGQGRNTGELFF. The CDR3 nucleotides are TGTGCCAGCAGCCCCGGACAGGGAAGGAACACCGGGGAGCTGTTTTTT.

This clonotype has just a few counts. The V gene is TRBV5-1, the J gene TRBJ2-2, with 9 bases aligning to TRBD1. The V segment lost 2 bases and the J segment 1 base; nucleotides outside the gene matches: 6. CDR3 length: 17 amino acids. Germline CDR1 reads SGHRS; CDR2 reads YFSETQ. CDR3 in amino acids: CASSFSLTGGNTGELFF. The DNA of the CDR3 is TGCGCCAGCAGCTTCTCCCTGACAGGGGGGAACACCGGGGAGCTGTTTTTT.